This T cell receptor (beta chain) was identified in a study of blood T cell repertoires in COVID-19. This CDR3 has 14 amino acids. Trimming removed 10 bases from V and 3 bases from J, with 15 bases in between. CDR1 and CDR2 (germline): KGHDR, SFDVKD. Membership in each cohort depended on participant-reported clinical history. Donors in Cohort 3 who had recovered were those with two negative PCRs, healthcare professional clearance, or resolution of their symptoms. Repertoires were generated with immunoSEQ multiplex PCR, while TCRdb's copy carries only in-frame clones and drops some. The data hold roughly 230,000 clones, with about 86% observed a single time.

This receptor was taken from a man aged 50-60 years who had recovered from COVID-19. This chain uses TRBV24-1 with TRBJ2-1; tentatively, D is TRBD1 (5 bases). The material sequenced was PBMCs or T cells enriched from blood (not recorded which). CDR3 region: CATSRNRNYNEQFF. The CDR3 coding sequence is TGTGCCACTAGCCGAAACAGGAACTACAATGAGCAGTTCTTC.